Shown below are 27 T cell receptor beta chains from a single sample sequenced in a study of blood T cell repertoires in COVID-19. The method was immunoSEQ multiplex PCR; TCRdb's version includes in-frame clones alone and lacks a portion of them. Counted here are roughly 150,000 clones, about four fifths occurring once; the ten biggest clones make up under 3.5%. Specimen: peripheral blood. These receptors originate from a woman older than 75 with COVID-19, enrolled during active disease.

On this clone itself: Other DNA sequences of this sample code for an identical CDR3. The chain couples TRBV18 to TRBJ2-1, with TRBD2 matching over 13 bases. From germline, CDR1 is KGHSH and CDR2 LQKENI. V lost 6 bases, J lost 1 base, and 3 bases stayed unmatched. This CDR3 spans 16 amino acids. CDR3 bases: TGTGCCAGCTCTCGACTAGCGGGAGGTTCCTACAATGAGCAGTTCTTC. Protein: CASSRLAGGSYNEQFF.

V usage is TRBV7-9 and J usage is TRBJ1-4; weak D call: TRBD1 (6 bases). CDR3 size: 15 residues. Trimming stripped 2 bases from V and 6 bases from J, with 13 bases between. The V gene's germline CDR1 is SEHNR and CDR2 FQNEAQ (reference sequence). In DNA form, the CDR3 reads TGTGCCAGCAGCTTAAGACGGACAGACGATGAAAAACTGTTTTTT. Translated: CASSLRRTDDEKLFF.

V and J are TRBV24-1 and TRBJ2-1, with a possible D match to TRBD1 (6 bases). CDR1 is KGHDR and CDR2 is SFDVKD in the germline V gene. CDR3 size: 14 residues. Deletions cut 4 bases from V and 5 bases from J, with 11 bases between. The CDR3 loop reads CATSDPGQHNEQFF. In nucleotides, the CDR3 is TGTGCCACCAGTGACCCCGGACAGCACAATGAGCAGTTCTTC.

The chain combines TRBV11-3 with TRBJ2-3; 10 bases fit TRBD1. The CDR3 is 16 residues long. Germline CDR1 and CDR2: SGHNT and YENEEA. V lost 5 bases, J lost 3 bases, and 8 bases stayed unmatched. The CDR3 nucleotides read TGTGCCAGCAGCCTATCCGGGACAGGGGAAACAGATACGCAGTATTTT. Translating it yields CASSLSGTGETDTQYF.

This sequence joins TRBV18 and TRBJ2-7, with 11 bases lining up with TRBD1. This CDR3 has 15 amino acids. Germline V lookup: CDR1 KGHSH, CDR2 LQKENI. V lost 5 bases to trimming and J lost 5 bases; unmatched junction nucleotides: 8. CDR3 sequence: CASSSTGTGGHEQYF. Here the CDR3 DNA reads TGTGCCAGCTCATCAACCGGGACAGGGGGTCACGAGCAGTACTTC.

There are a few counts of this clone. This chain connects TRBV7-2 to TRBJ1-2; tentative D call: TRBD1 (5 bases). CDR1 is SGHTA and CDR2 is FQGNSA in the germline V gene. The CDR3 is 14 residues long. The V gene lost 4 bases and the J gene lost 7 bases, with 16 bases spanning the gap. The CDR3 DNA sequence: TGTGCCAGCAGCTCCCTGTGGGGGACTGGTGGCTACACCTTC. It specifies CASSSLWGTGGYTF.

This sequence joins TRBV6-2 or TRBV6-3 and TRBJ2-1, with 8 bases lining up with TRBD2. CDR1 and CDR2 (germline): MNHEY, SVGEGT. Germline trimming cut 4 bases from V and 5 bases from J; bases unmatched to any gene: 10. The length of the CDR3 is 16 residues. CDR3 bases: TGTGCCAGCAGTTTAAGGATGCTAGCGGGCAACAATGAGCAGTTCTTC. Translated: CASSLRMLAGNNEQFF.

The chain links TRBV29-1 to TRBJ2-5; 9 bases align to TRBD1. Germline-derived CDR1 and CDR2 are SQVTM and ANQGSEA. V was pared by 0 bases and J by 5 bases, with 10 bases of the junction left unmatched. The CDR3 has 16 amino acids. The CDR3 protein is CSVEDTGGARTETQYF. The CDR3 bases are TGCAGCGTTGAAGATACAGGGGGCGCGCGTACGGAGACCCAGTACTTC. Based on the CDR3 plus reference TRBV29-1 and TRBJ2-5, the full variable domain is SAVISQKPSRDICQRGTSLTIQCQVDSQVTMMFWYRQQPGQSLTLIATANQGSEATYESGFVIDKFPISRPNLTFSTLTVSNMSPEDSSIYLCSVEDTGGARTETQYFGPGTRLLVL.

The rearrangement uses TRBV18 and TRBJ1-5; 9 positions agree with TRBD1. V dropped 3 bases and J dropped 0; count of bases not matched to a gene: 3. CDR1 is KGHSH, CDR2 LQKENI, per germline. There are 16 residues in the CDR3. CDR3 protein: CASSPGQGSSNQPQHF. The CDR3 DNA follows: TGTGCCAGCTCACCTGGACAGGGGAGTAGCAATCAGCCCCAGCATTTT.

This clone has only one observation. The V gene is TRBV7-2, the J gene TRBJ1-5; TRBD1 aligns across 12 bases. The CDR3 spans 15 residues. Germline CDR1 reads SGHTA; CDR2 reads FQGNSA. Unmatched junction bases numbered 9, after V lost 6 bases and J lost 9 bases. CDR3 sequence: CASSTGTGGLRPQHF. CDR3 DNA sequence: TGTGCCAGCAGTACCGGGACAGGGGGCCTACGGCCCCAGCATTTT.

With respect to this clone: The junction shows a germline mismatch at one end, possibly a read error. The chain recombines TRBV7-7 with TRBJ2-2; 7 nucleotides agree with TRBD2. The CDR3 is made up of 16 amino acids. Germline CDR1 SSHAT, CDR2 FNYEAQ (reference sequence). The CDR3 DNA is TGTGCTAGCAGCTTAGTAGCGGGCGCGAACACCGGGGAGCTGTTTTTT. The encoded protein is CASSLVAGANTGELFF.

The chain recombines TRBV7-9 with TRBJ1-1, with 11 nucleotides matching TRBD1. From germline, CDR1 is SEHNR and CDR2 FQNEAQ (reference sequence). The J segment lost 5 bases and the V segment lost 4 bases, leaving 6 bases of the junction unmatched. The CDR3 sequence is 15 residues long. The CDR3 sequence is CASSSGQGASTEAFF. The CDR3 nucleotides are TGTGCCAGCAGCTCAGGACAGGGGGCGAGTACTGAAGCTTTCTTT.

The gene calls are TRBV7-9 and TRBJ1-1, with TRBD1 identical over 8 bases. Per the germline V gene, CDR1 is SEHNR and CDR2 is FQNEAQ (reference sequence). The CDR3 is made up of 17 amino acids. V lost 1 base and J lost 0; bases outside the gene matches: 7. CDR3: CASSLELVTGVNTEAFF. CDR3 nucleotide sequence: TGTGCCAGCAGCTTAGAGTTGGTGACAGGGGTGAACACTGAAGCTTTCTTT.

CDR3 sequence (DNA): TGTGCCACCAGCAGGAGCCGGGACAGGGGGCGTGGAGATGAAAAACTGTTTTTT. Translating it yields CATSRSRDRGRGDEKLFF. The chain carries TRBV15 and TRBJ1-4; 12 nucleotides match TRBD1. This CDR3 comprises 18 residues. V lost 3 bases and J lost 6; bases outside the gene matches: 11. Germline V gives CDR1 LNHNV, CDR2 YYDKDF (reference sequence).

The CDR3 is CASSPLPGQGRNEQYF. CDR3 in DNA: TGTGCCAGCTCACCTCTTCCGGGACAGGGCCGAAACGAGCAGTACTTC. The chain is built from TRBV18 and TRBJ2-7; TRBD1 matches at 9 bases. The CDR3 length is 16 residues. Losses at the gene ends were 3 bases for V and 5 bases for J; bases not matched to a gene: 11. Germline V gene lookup returns CDR1 KGHSH and CDR2 LQKENI. Combining the CDR3 with reference TRBV18 and TRBJ2-7 gives the whole variable domain NAGVMQNPRHLVRRRGQEARLRCSPMKGHSHVYWYRQLPEEGLKFMVYLQKENIIDESGMPKERFSAEFPKEGPSILRIQQVVRGDSAAYFCASSPLPGQGRNEQYFGPGTRLTVT.

This chain connects TRBV12-5 to TRBJ2-7; 7 bases agree with TRBD1. CDR3 length: 14 amino acids. Germline-derived CDR1 and CDR2 are LGHNT and FRNRAP. The J segment lost 5 bases and the V segment lost 7 bases, leaving 11 bases of the junction unmatched. The DNA of the CDR3 is TGTGCTAGTGCCCCCGACAGGGCCATGGACGAGCAGTACTTC. Amino acids: CASAPDRAMDEQYF.

The genes are TRBV28 and TRBJ2-7; D not resolved. The CDR3 extends over 13 amino acids. V gave up 7 bases and J gave up 2 bases, with 12 bases separating them. CDR1 is MDHEN, CDR2 SYDVKM, per germline. DNA of the CDR3: TGTGCCAGCACCTACCCGCTCGCCTACGAGCAGTACTTC. This encodes CASTYPLAYEQYF. Full variable domain (rest looked up from reference TRBV28 and TRBJ2-7): DVKVTQSSRYLVKRTGEKVFLECVQDMDHENMFWYRQDPGLGLRLIYFSYDVKMKEKGDIPEGYSVSREKKERFSLILESASTNQTSMYLCASTYPLAYEQYFGPGTRLTVT.

This clone showed up just a few times. The chain uses TRBV19 and TRBJ1-2; perhaps TRBD1 as D (5 bases). Germline V gene lookup returns CDR1 LNHDA and CDR2 SQIVND (reference sequence). The CDR3 sequence is 16 residues long. V lost 2 bases, J lost 1 base, and 14 bases lay in between. CDR3 sequence: CASSILGARLNYGYTF. CDR3 DNA: TGTGCCAGTAGTATATTAGGGGCCCGACTTAACTATGGCTACACCTTC.

The J gene is TRBJ1-1, the V gene TRBV6-2 or TRBV6-3; D might be TRBD1 (6 bases). The ends were cut back, 2 bases at V and 9 bases at J, with 13 bases in the middle. Germline values: CDR1 MNHEY, CDR2 SVGEGT. The CDR3 contains 13 residues. The CDR3 DNA sequence: TGTGCCAGCAGTTACGTCCGTGGACAGCAAGCTTTCTTT. It is translated as CASSYVRGQQAFF.

The chain joins TRBV2 to TRBJ2-3; TRBD2 is a possible D gene (5 bases). Germline assignment: CDR1 SNHLY and CDR2 FYNNEI. Trimming cost V 1 base and J 6 bases, with 11 bases left between them. This CDR3 spans 14 amino acids. As DNA, the CDR3 is TGTGCCAGCAGTGAAGTTCGGGGTTGGGATACGCAGTATTTT. Encoded protein: CASSEVRGWDTQYF.

The gene calls are TRBV7-6 and TRBJ2-4; 7 bases are shared with TRBD1. V gave up 5 bases and J gave up 7 bases; unmatched junction bases: 5. Germline-derived CDR1 and CDR2 are SGHVS and FNYEAQ. The CDR3 has 13 amino acids. The CDR3 DNA is TGTGCCAGCAGCCAGGGGGTAGGGAACATTCAGTACTTC. Its translation is CASSQGVGNIQYF.

The rearrangement uses TRBV4-2 and TRBJ1-2; 10 bases match TRBD1. Germline CDR1 is LGHNA and CDR2 is YNFKEQ. The trim removed 1 base at V and 5 bases at J, leaving 7 bases unmatched. The CDR3 loop spans 16 amino acids. In DNA form, the CDR3 reads TGTGCCAGCAGCCAAGTTCTGGGACAGGGGTCTTATGGCTACACCTTC. Protein sequence: CASSQVLGQGSYGYTF.

J is TRBJ2-7 and V is TRBV10-1, with D perhaps matching TRBD2 (6 bases). V gave up 2 bases and J gave up 6 bases, with 11 bases separating them. Germline V gene data show CDR1 as WNHNN and CDR2 as SYGVQD (reference sequence). The CDR3 extends over 13 amino acids. CDR3 in DNA: TGCGCCAGCAGTGAGGGAGGGGCCGGCGAGCAGTACTTC. It encodes CASSEGGAGEQYF.

The chain recombines TRBV15 with TRBJ1-6; no clear D gene. CDR3 length equals 17 residues. CDR1 LNHNV and CDR2 YYDKDF come from the germline V gene (reference sequence). V was clipped by 0 bases and J by 7 bases, with 16 bases between them. The CDR3 is CATSRDWQSALNSPLHF. DNA for the CDR3: TGTGCCACCAGCAGAGATTGGCAAAGCGCGTTAAATTCACCCCTCCACTTT.

This chain links TRBV6-6 with TRBJ1-2; perhaps TRBD1 as D (5 bases). V was trimmed by 6 bases and J by 4 bases, leaving 9 bases between them. The CDR3 length is 12 residues. The germline gives CDR1 MNHNY, CDR2 SVGAGI (reference sequence). The CDR3 DNA sequence: TGTGCCAGCAGACGAGACAGCTATGGCTACACCTTC. It is translated as CASRRDSYGYTF.

The V and J genes are TRBV5-1 and TRBJ1-2; 8 bases map to TRBD1. The CDR3 length is 14 residues. With 4 bases clipped from V and 4 bases from J, the junction kept 6 bases outside the gene matches. Per germline, CDR1 SGHRS and CDR2 YFSETQ. CDR3 DNA: TGCGCCAGCAGCGCGAGACAGGGGCCCTATGGCTACACCTTC. The encoded protein is CASSARQGPYGYTF.

The chain couples TRBV21-1 to TRBJ2-5; the tabulated D call, TRBD1, remains unverified against the DNA. TRBV21-1 is designated a pseudogene. CDR3 length equals 14 residues. The CDR3 region has the DNA TGTGCCAGCAGCACCCCTTGGGCCCAAGAGACCCAGTACTTC. Residues: CASSTPWAQETQYF.